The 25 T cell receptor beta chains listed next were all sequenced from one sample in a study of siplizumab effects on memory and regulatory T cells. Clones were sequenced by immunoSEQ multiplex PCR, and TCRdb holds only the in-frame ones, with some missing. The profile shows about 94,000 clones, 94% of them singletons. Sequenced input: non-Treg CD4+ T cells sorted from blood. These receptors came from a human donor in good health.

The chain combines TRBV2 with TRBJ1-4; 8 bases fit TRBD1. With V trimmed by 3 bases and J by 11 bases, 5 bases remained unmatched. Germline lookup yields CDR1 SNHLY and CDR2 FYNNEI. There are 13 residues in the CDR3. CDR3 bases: TGTGCCAGCAGTGACAGGGGGCGGCGGAAACTGTTTTTT. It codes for CASSDRGRRKLFF.

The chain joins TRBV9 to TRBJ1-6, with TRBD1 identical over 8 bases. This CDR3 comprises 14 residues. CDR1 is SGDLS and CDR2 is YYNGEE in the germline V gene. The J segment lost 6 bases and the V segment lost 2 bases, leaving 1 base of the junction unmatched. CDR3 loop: CASSVGQGNSPLHF. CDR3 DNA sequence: TGTGCCAGCAGCGTCGGACAGGGTAATTCACCCCTCCACTTT.

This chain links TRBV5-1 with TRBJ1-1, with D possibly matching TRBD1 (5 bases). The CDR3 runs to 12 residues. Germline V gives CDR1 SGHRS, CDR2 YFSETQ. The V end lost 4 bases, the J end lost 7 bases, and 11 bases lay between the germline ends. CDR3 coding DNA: TGCGCCAGCAGCCGGACACTGGATGAAGCTTTCTTT. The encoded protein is CASSRTLDEAFF. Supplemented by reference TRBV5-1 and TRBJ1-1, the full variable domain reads KAGVTQTPRYLIKTRGQQVTLSCSPISGHRSVSWYQQTPGQGLQFLFEYFSETQRNKGNFPGRFSGRQFSNSRSEMNVSTLELGDSALYLCASSRTLDEAFFGQGTRLTVV.

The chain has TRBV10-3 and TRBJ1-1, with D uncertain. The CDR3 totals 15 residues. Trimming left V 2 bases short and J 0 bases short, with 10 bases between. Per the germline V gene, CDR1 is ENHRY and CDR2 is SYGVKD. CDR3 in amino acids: CAISEGGVMNTEAFF. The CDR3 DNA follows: TGTGCCATCAGTGAGGGCGGAGTTATGAACACTGAAGCTTTCTTT.

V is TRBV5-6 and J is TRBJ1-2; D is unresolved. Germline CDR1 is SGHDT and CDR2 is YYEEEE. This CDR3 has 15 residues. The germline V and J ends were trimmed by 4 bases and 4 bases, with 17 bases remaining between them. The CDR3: CASSPISTNGYGYTF. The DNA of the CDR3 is TGTGCCAGCAGCCCAATATCGACAAACGGCTATGGCTACACCTTC. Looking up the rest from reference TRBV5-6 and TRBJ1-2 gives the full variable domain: DAGVTQSPTHLIKTRGQQVTLRCSPKSGHDTVSWYQQALGQGPQFIFQYYEEEERQRGNFPDRFSGHQFPNYSSELNVNALLLGDSALYLCASSPISTNGYGYTFGSGTRLTVV.

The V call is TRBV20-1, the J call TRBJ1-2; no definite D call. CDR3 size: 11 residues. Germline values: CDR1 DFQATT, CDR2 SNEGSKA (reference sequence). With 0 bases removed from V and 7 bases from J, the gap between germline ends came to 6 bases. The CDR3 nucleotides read TGCAGTGCTAGAGAAAGGGTTGGCTACACCTTC. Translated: CSARERVGYTF.

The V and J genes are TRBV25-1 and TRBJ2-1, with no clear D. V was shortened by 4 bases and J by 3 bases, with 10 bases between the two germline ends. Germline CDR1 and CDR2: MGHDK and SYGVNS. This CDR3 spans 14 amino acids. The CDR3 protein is CASSGQVGYNEQFF. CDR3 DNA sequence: TGTGCCAGCAGTGGTCAAGTAGGCTACAATGAGCAGTTCTTC.

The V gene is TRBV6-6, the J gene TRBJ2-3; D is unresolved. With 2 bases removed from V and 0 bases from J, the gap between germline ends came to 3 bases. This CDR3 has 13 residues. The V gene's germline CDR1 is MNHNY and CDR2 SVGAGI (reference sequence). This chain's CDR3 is CASSYTSTDTQYF. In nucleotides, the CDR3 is TGTGCCAGCAGTTACACCAGCACAGATACGCAGTATTTT.

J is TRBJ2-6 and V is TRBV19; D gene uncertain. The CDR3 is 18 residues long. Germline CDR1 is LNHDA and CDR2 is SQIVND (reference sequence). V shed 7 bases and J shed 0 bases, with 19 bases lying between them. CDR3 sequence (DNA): TGTGCCAGTACCCTAAGGGCAGTTACCTTCTCTGGGGCCAACGTCCTGACTTTC. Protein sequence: CASTLRAVTFSGANVLTF.

The CDR3 is CASSPGQSGTRLYEQYF. The CDR3 DNA reads TGTGCCAGTAGCCCGGGACAGTCCGGGACTAGGTTGTACGAGCAGTACTTC. The chain joins TRBV19 to TRBJ2-7; D might be TRBD2 (8 bases). The V gene's germline CDR1 is LNHDA and CDR2 SQIVND (reference sequence). Trimming removed 6 bases from V and 4 bases from J, with 25 bases in between. This CDR3 spans 17 amino acids.

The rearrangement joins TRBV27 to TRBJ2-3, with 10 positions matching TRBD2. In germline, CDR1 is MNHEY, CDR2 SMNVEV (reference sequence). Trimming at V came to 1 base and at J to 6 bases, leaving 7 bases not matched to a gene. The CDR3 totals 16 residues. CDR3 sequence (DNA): TGTGCCAGCAGTTTATATCCAGCGGGAGGGTGGGATACGCAGTATTTT. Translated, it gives CASSLYPAGGWDTQYF.

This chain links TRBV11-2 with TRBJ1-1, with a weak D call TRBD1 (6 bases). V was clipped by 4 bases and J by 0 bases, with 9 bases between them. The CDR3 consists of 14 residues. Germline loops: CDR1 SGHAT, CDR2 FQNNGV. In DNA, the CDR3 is TGTGCCAGCAGCTCCAGGGGAATGAACACTGAAGCTTTCTTT. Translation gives CASSSRGMNTEAFF.

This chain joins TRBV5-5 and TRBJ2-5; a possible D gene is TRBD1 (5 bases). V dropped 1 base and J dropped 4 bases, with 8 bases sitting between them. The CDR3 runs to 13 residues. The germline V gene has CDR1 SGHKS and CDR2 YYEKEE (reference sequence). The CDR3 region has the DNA TGTGCCAGCAGCTTGCAGGGCCGAGAGACCCAGTACTTC. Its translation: CASSLQGRETQYF. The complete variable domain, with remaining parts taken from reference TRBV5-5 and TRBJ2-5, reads DAGVTQSPTHLIKTRGQQVTLRCSPISGHKSVSWYQQVLGQGPQFIFQYYEKEERGRGNFPDRFSARQFPNYSSELNVNALLLGDSALYLCASSLQGRETQYFGPGTRLLVL.

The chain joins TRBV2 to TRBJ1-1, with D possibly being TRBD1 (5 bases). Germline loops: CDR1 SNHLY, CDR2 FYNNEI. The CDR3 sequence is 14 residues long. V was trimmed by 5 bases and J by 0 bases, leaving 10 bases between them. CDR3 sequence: CASSRGEMNTEAFF. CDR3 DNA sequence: TGTGCCAGCAGTCGAGGGGAGATGAACACTGAAGCTTTCTTT.

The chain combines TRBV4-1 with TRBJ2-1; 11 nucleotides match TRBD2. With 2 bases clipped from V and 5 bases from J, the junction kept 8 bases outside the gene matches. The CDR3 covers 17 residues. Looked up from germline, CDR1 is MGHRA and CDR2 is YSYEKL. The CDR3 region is CASSQPALAGGNNEQFF. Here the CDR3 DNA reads TGCGCCAGCAGCCAACCCGCCCTAGCGGGGGGTAACAATGAGCAGTTCTTC.

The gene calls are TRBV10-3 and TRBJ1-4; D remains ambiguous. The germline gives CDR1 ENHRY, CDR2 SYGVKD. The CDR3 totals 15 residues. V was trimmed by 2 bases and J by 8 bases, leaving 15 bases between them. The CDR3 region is CAISERVTLQEKLFF. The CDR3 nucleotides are TGTGCCATCAGTGAGCGCGTCACCCTTCAGGAAAAACTGTTTTTT.

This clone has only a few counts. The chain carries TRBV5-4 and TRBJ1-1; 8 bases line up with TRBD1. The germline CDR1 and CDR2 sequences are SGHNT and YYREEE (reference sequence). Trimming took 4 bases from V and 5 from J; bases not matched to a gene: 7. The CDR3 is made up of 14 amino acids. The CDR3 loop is CASSPDRVGTEAFF. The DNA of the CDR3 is TGTGCCAGCAGCCCGGACAGGGTTGGTACTGAAGCTTTCTTT.

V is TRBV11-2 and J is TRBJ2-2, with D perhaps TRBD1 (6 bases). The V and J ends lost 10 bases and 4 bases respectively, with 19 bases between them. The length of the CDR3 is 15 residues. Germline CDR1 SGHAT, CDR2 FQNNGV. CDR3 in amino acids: CATRTGQGVTGELFF. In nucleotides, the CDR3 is TGTGCCACCCGCACAGGGCAAGGAGTCACCGGGGAGCTGTTTTTT.

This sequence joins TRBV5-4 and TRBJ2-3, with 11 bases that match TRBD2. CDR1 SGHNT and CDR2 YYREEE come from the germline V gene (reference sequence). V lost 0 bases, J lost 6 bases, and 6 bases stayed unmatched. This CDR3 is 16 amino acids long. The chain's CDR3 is CASSLDLAGGGDTQYF. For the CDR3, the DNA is TGTGCCAGCAGCTTGGACCTAGCGGGAGGCGGTGATACGCAGTATTTT.

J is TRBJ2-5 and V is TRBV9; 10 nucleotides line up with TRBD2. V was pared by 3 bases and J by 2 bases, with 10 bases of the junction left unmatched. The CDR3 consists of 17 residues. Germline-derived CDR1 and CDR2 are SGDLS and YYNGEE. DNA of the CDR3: TGTGCCAGCAGCGCCTTTGGGCTAGCGGGGGAGCAAGAGACCCAGTACTTC. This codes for CASSAFGLAGEQETQYF.

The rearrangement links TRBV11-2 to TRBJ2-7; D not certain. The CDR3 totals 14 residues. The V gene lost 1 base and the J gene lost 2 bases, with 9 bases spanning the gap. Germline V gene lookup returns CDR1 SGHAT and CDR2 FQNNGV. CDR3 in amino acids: CASSLVGQAYEQYF. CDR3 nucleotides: TGTGCCAGCAGCTTAGTCGGTCAGGCCTACGAGCAGTACTTC.

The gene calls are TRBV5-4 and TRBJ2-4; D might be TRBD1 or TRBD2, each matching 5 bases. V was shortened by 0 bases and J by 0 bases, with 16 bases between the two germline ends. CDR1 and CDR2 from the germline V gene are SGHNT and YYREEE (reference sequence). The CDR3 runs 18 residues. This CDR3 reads CASSLGSPGTLAKNIQYF. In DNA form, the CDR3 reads TGTGCCAGCAGCTTGGGGAGCCCCGGGACCTTAGCCAAAAACATTCAGTACTTC.

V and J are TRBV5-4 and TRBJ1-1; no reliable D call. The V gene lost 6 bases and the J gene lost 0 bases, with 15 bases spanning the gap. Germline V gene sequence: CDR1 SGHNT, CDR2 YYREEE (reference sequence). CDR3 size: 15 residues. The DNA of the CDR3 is TGTGCCAGCACCGCCCACTTGGGGATGAACACTGAAGCTTTCTTT. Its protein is CASTAHLGMNTEAFF.

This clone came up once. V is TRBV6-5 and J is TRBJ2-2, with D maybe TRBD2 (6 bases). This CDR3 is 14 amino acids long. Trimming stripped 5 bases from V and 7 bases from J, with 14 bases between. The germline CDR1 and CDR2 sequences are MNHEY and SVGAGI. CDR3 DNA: TGTGCCAGCAGTCCGGGAGTCCTTAGCGGGGAGCTGTTTTTT. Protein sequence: CASSPGVLSGELFF.

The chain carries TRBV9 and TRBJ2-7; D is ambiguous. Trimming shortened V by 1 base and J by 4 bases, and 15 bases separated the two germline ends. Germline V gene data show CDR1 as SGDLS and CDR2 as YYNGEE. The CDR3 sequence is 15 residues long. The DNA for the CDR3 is TGTGCCAGCAGCGTACACCATGGTGGAATTTACGAGCAGTACTTC. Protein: CASSVHHGGIYEQYF.